The 7 T cell receptor beta chains presented below share a single source sample, sequenced in a study of regulatory T cells in long-lasting Graves disease. Time point described: newly diagnosed GD, antithyroid drugs for less than 3 months. Extracted PBMC RNA gave rise to the TCR library. Investigators prepared the TCR beta libraries by applying iRepertoire HTBI primers and Arm-PCR of CDR3 regions. TCRdb passed the multiplex PCR reads through MiXCR, listing each CDR3 protein once. The sample includes around 240,000 distinct CDR3 sequences, 15% to 20% seen only once; the top ten take 13% to 15%. The sample also formed part of further work on T cells in Graves' hyperthyroidism and ophthalmopathy.

The sequencing used peripheral blood mononuclear cells (PBMCs), collected at new diagnosis, from a patient treated with antithyroid drugs. Receptors were obtained from a woman aged 25-40 years with Graves disease.

The chain uses TRBV19 and TRBJ1-2; 7 bases match TRBD1. CDR3 size: 13 residues. CDR1 LNHDA and CDR2 SQIVND come from the germline V gene (reference sequence). V was pared by 6 bases and J by 8 bases, with 9 bases of the junction left unmatched. CDR3 loop: CASRPTTGRGYTF. CDR3 nucleotide sequence: TGTGCCAGTAGACCAACGACAGGGAGAGGCTACACCTTC.

This clonotype has ten or more counts. The chain joins TRBV18 to TRBJ2-5; a possible D gene is TRBD2 (5 bases). CDR1 KGHSH and CDR2 LQKENI come from the germline V gene. The CDR3 has 13 residues. V dropped 6 bases and J dropped 4 bases, with 12 bases sitting between them. The CDR3 nucleotides are TGTGCCAGCTCTTCCCAAGGGAGAGAGACCCAGTACTTC. Translating gives CASSSQGRETQYF.

This clonotype was seen only a few times. CDR3 residues: CASTQTASTDTQYF. The CDR3 DNA sequence: TGTGCCAGTACACAGACCGCTAGCACAGATACGCAGTATTTT. This chain links TRBV19 with TRBJ2-3; the D is unclear. Trimming removed 7 bases at V and 0 bases at J, with 11 bases between. Germline CDR1 LNHDA, CDR2 SQIVND (reference sequence). This CDR3 has 14 residues.

This rearrangement joins TRBV6-6 to TRBJ1-5; D uncertain. The germline V gene has CDR1 MNHNY and CDR2 SVGAGI (reference sequence). V was cut by 0 bases and J by 7 bases, with 7 bases left in between. This CDR3 comprises 13 residues. The CDR3 nucleotides are TGTGCCAGCAGTTACTCGAGGCGCCAGCCCCAGCATTTT. Its protein product is CASSYSRRQPQHF.

This clonotype was detected only a few times. J is TRBJ2-1 and V is TRBV4-1; 8 bases line up with TRBD2. Germline values: CDR1 MGHRA, CDR2 YSYEKL. This CDR3 spans 16 amino acids. With 4 bases clipped from V and 3 bases from J, the junction kept 8 bases outside the gene matches. In DNA, the CDR3 is TGCGCCAGCAGCCCCAACCCTAGCGGGCTCTACAATGAGCAGTTCTTC. Its protein product is CASSPNPSGLYNEQFF.

The sample holds many counts of this clonotype. The V and J genes are TRBV5-1 and TRBJ2-7; D gene ambiguous. CDR3 length: 12 residues. The germline V gene has CDR1 SGHRS and CDR2 YFSETQ. V lost 0 bases, J lost 7 bases, and 8 bases lay in between. The CDR3 DNA is TGCGCCAGCAGCTTGGGGGTCCAGGAGCAGTACTTC. Amino acids: CASSLGVQEQYF.

This clonotype was seen repeatedly, ten times or more. The chain's CDR3 is CASSQPGATASNQPQHF. In DNA, the CDR3 is TGTGCCAGCAGCCAACCTGGGGCAACCGCTAGCAATCAGCCCCAGCATTTT. The chain is built from TRBV7-3 and TRBJ1-5; perhaps TRBD1 as D (5 bases). Germline V gives CDR1 SGHTA, CDR2 FQGTGA. Trimming left V 5 bases short and J 0 bases short, with 17 bases between. CDR3 length equals 17 residues. Together with reference TRBV7-3 and TRBJ1-5, the CDR3 gives the full variable domain: GAGVSQTPSNKVTEKGKYVELRCDPISGHTALYWYRQSLGQGPEFLIYFQGTGAADDSGLPNDRFFAVRPEGSVSTLKIQRTERGDSAVYLCASSQPGATASNQPQHFGDGTRLSIL.